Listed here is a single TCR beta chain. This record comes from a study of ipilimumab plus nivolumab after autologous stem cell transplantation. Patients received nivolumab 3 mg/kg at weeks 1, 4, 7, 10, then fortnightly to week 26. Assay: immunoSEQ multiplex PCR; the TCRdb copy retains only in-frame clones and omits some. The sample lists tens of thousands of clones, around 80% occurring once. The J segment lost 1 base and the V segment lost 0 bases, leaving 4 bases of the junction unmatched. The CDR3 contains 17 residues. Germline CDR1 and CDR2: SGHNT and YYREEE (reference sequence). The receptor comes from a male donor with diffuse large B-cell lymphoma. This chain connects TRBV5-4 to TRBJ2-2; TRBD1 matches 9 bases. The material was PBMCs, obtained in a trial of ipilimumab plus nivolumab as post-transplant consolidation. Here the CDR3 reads CASSLGPGQGNTGELFF. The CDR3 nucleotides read TGTGCCAGCAGCTTGGGCCCGGGACAGGGGAACACCGGGGAGCTGTTTTTT.